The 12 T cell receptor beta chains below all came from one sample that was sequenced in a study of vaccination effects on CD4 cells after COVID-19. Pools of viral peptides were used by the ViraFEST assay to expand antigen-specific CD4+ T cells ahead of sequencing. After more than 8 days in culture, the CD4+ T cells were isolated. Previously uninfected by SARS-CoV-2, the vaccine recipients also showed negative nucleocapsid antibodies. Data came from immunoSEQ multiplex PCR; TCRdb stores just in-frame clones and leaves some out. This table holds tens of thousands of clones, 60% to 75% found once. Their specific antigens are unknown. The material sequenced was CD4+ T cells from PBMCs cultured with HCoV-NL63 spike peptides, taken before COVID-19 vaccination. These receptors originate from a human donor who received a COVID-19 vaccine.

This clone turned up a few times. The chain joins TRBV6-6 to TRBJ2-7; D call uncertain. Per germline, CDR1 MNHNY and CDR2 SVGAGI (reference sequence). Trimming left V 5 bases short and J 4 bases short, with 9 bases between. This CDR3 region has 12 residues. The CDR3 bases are TGTGCCAGCAGTAACCTAGGGTACGAGCAGTACGTC. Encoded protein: CASSNLGYEQYV.

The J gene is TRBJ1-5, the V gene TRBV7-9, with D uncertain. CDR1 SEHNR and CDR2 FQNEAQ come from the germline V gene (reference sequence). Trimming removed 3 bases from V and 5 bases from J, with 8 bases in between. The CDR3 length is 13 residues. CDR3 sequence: CASSFGRDQPQHF. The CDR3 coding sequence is TGTGCCAGCAGCTTTGGGCGAGATCAGCCCCAGCATTTT.

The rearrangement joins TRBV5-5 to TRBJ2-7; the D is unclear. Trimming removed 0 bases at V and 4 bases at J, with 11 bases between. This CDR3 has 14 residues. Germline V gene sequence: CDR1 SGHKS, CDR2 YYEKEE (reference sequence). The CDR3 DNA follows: TGTGCCAGCAGCTTGGGACCCCCCCTATACGAGCAGTACGTC. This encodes CASSLGPPLYEQYV.

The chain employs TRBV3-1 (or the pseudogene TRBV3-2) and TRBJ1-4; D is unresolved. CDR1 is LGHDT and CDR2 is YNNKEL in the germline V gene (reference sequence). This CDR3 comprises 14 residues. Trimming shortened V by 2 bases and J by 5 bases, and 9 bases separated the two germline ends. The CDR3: CASSQITANEKLFF. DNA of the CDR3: TGTGCCAGCAGCCAAATAACAGCAAATGAAAAACTGTTTTTT.

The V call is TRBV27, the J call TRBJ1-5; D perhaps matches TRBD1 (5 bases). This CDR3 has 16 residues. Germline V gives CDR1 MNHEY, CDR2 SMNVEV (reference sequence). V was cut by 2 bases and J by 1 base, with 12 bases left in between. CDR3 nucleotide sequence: TGTGCCAGCAGTTTAAGGGTCAGGGTCAGCAATCAGCCCCAGCATTTT. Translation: CASSLRVRVSNQPQHF.

CDR3 amino acids: CASRLQGGDEKLFF. In DNA, the CDR3 is TGTGCCAGTAGGCTACAGGGAGGGGATGAAAAACTGTTTTTT. The chain carries TRBV19 and TRBJ1-4, with D tentatively TRBD1 (6 bases). CDR3 length equals 14 residues. The germline gives CDR1 LNHDA, CDR2 SQIVND (reference sequence). V lost 6 bases and J lost 6, with 14 bases in between.

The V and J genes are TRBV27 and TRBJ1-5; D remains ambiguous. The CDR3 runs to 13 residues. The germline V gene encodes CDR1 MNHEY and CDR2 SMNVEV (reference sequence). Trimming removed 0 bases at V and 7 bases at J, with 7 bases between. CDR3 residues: CASSLSYGQPQHF. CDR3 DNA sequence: TGTGCCAGCAGTTTATCGTATGGGCAGCCCCAGCATTTT.

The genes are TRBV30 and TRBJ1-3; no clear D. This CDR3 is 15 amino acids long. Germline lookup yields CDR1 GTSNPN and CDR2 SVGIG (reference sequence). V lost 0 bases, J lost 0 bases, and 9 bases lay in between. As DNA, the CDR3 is TGTGCCTGGAGTGTACTACAGAGCTCTGGAAACACCATATATTTT. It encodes CAWSVLQSSGNTIYF.

CDR3 residues: CASNSRRMGATNYGYTF. DNA for the CDR3: TGTGCCAGCAATAGTCGTCGGATGGGAGCGACTAACTATGGCTACACCTTC. The chain combines TRBV11-2 with TRBJ1-2; D unclear. Per the germline V gene, CDR1 is SGHAT and CDR2 is FQNNGV. V lost 7 bases to trimming and J lost 0 bases, with 21 bases between them. The CDR3 extends over 17 amino acids.

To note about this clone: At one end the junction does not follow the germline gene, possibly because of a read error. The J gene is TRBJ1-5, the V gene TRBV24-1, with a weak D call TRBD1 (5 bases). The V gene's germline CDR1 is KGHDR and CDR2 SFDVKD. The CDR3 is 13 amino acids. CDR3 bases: TGTGCCACCAGTCGGGGGAGCAGTCAGCCCCAGCATTTT. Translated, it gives CATSRGSSQPQHF.

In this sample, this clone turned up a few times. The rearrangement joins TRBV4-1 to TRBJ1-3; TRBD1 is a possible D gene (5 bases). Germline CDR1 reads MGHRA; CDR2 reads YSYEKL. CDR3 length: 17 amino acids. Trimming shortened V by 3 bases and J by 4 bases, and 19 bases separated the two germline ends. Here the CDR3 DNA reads TGCGCCAGCAGCCATCCAAGAGGGGCACCCAGGGGAAACACCATATATTTT. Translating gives CASSHPRGAPRGNTIYF.

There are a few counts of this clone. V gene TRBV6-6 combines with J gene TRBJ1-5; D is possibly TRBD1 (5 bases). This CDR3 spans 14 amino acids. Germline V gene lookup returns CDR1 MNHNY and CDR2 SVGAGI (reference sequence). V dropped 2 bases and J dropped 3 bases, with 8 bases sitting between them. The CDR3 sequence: CASSYDSFNQPQHF. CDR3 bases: TGTGCCAGCAGTTACGACAGCTTCAATCAGCCCCAGCATTTT.